The entry below describes one T cell receptor (beta chain). Its antigen specificity is not known. It has no much larger one-base neighbor in the sample; base qualities were not kept. The germline V gene (reference sequence) gives CDR1 as SSHAT and CDR2 as FNYEAQ. Spanning cysteine to phenylalanine, the CDR3 consists of 15 amino acids. Just CDR3 DNA is preserved here, 45 bases in frame from base 1. V lost 1 base and J lost 2 bases; the stretch between them is 11 bases long. TCRbeta CDR3 regions were amplified from genomic DNA using the immunoSEQ Assay, a bias-controlled multiplex PCR. Turning to the authors' computational methods: The number of nucleated cells in each sample was estimated from the amplification of reference gene primers within the assay. Sequence reads were collapsed and filtered to measure the absolute abundance of every unique TCRbeta CDR3 rearrangement. For each sample, productive Simpson clonality was calculated by taking the square root of Simpson's diversity index across productive rearrangements. In TCRdb, the immuneACCESS table is reduced to in-frame sequences with V and J assigned. These tables do not hold every clone; where another copy was compared, an unresolved V gene accounts for under half, and the others remain unexplained. V, J and clone size are those of that table, while D and trimming were read from the DNA. The sample table lists fewer than 500,000 clones, 70% to 90% of them with a count of one. The top ten clonotypes cover 1.4% to 1.5% of the sample.

This record comes from a study of blood T cell repertoires in COVID-19 (TCRdb year 2020). About the investigation overall: Collaborator samples came from the United States, Italy and Spain and covered acute and convalescent phases of COVID-19. The material from the prospective study consisted of cDNA or gDNA derived from T cells, B-cell-depleted T cells, or PBMCs. Where available, HLA class I and class II types were taken from metadata supplied by the sample provider and were not determined by assay-based typing. The sample metadata nearly always contained a de-identified subject ID, COVID-19 status, age in years and sex. Samples came from the ongoing ImmuneRACE study (first 160 participants) plus 1,254 subjects from 6 global collaborators. Deeply sampled blood TCRbeta repertoires from subjects exposed to, actively infected with, or recovered from COVID-19 were included in the dataset. The repertoires were made available in a free public database intended to serve as a resource for research on the immune response to SARS-CoV-2. What the work shows at the level of the full study, not this receptor alone: How much clinical and demographic metadata was included differed by source and by participant, and the metadata was provided uncurated.

Each collaborating institution followed its own protocols to collect whole blood in K2EDTA tubes. For TCRbeta analysis, collaborators shipped samples as frozen whole blood, isolated PBMCs, or DNA extracted from either of those sample types. In this chain, TRBV7-7 is recombined with TRBJ2-5; there is no confident call for the D gene. The specimen was peripheral blood. This sequence was found in a woman aged 30 to 39 with active or convalescent COVID-19. The nucleotide sequence reads TGTGCCAGCAGCTTAGAGCCCCTATCGCAAGAGACCCAGTACTTC. Its coded protein is CASSLEPLSQETQYF.